The T cell receptor (beta chain) under discussion was sequenced for a study of PD-1 blockade in classical Hodgkin lymphoma. The germline V gene has CDR1 MGHDK and CDR2 SYGVNS. Trimming removed 5 bases at V and 2 bases at J, with 8 bases between. The CDR3 sequence is 13 residues long. The study, taken as a whole, reports: Whatever underlies the repertoire differences (possibly disease activity or prior therapy) remains undefined. When set against healthy donors, newly diagnosed patients were reported to show lower baseline TCR diversity.

Profiled with immunoSEQ multiplex PCR; TCRdb holds only in-frame clones, not every one. In the table there are approximately 93,000 clones, 78% of which are singletons. In the case of this clone: What it binds is unknown.

Time point given: cycle 4 day 1 (C4D1), after more than 5 weeks of nivolumab. Every patient had relapsed following autologous stem cell transplantation, and cohorts differed in brentuximab vedotin exposure. This rearrangement joins TRBV25-1 to TRBJ2-3; D is unclear. The sequence derives from a human donor with classical Hodgkin lymphoma. The sequences come from peripheral blood mononuclear cells (PBMCs), collected before the fourth cycle of nivolumab. The CDR3 spells CASSRDNTDTQYF. CDR3 coding DNA: TGTGCCAGCAGTCGAGACAACACAGATACGCAGTATTTT.